These 4 T cell receptor beta chains originate from one sample sequenced in a study of T cell repertoires in cytomegalovirus infection. In TCRdb, the reads were re-called with MiXCR into one record per CDR3 protein. The sample records some 680,000 distinct CDR3 sequences, approximately 34% being singletons. The material sequenced was PBMCs. The source of these receptors is a human donor in good health (CMV status not recorded). Some clones in this sample may be carry-over from other donors' samples.

This rearrangement joins TRBV6-5 to TRBJ2-2, with TRBD1 as a possible D gene (7 bases). Germline V gene lookup returns CDR1 MNHEY and CDR2 SVGAGI. Trimming shortened V by 4 bases and J by 7 bases, and 19 bases separated the two germline ends. This CDR3 has 16 amino acids. The CDR3 reads CASSSTEGAKIGELFF. CDR3 DNA: TGTGCCAGCAGTTCGACGGAGGGGGCTAAGATCGGGGAGCTGTTTTTT.

This clonotype has only a few counts. CDR3 sequence reads: CASNPQGREQYF. In DNA form, the CDR3 reads TGTGCCAGCAACCCACAAGGCCGGGAGCAGTACTTC. The chain has TRBV28 and TRBJ2-7; D gene ambiguous. The CDR3 sequence is 12 residues long. The V gene's germline CDR1 is MDHEN and CDR2 SYDVKM. With 7 bases removed from V and 7 bases from J, the gap between germline ends came to 14 bases.

In the case of this clonotype: The missing conserved phenylalanine or tryptophan at the end of this CDR3 makes a read error likely. The chain recombines TRBV5-6 with TRBJ1-5; 11 bases map to TRBD1. With 0 bases clipped from V and 5 bases from J, the junction kept 1 base outside the gene matches. This CDR3 contains 15 residues. CDR1 and CDR2 from the germline V gene are SGHDT and YYEEEE. This chain's CDR3 is CASSLGTGGHQPQHL. The CDR3 nucleotides are TGTGCCAGCAGCTTGGGGACAGGGGGCCATCAGCCCCAGCATTTG.

As DNA, the CDR3 is TGTGCCAGCAGCCCTGTCGTCGGAACAGATACGCAGTATTTT. Translated, it gives CASSPVVGTDTQYF. The chain is built from TRBV28 and TRBJ2-3; D not resolved. Trimming removed 6 bases at V and 3 bases at J, with 13 bases between. Germline CDR1 is MDHEN and CDR2 is SYDVKM. The CDR3 length is 14 residues.